This T cell receptor (beta chain) was obtained from a study of T cells in Graves' hyperthyroidism and ophthalmopathy. This clonotype came up a few times. Diagnosis rested on symptoms, serum thyroxine and TRAb, thyroid ultrasound, and orbital computed tomography. PBMCs were derived from roughly 10 ml fresh peripheral blood. Using RNA transcripts as the source, TCR beta CDR3 regions were amplified. The HTBI primer set drove a first-round RT-PCR of the TCR CDR3. TCRdb passed the multiplex PCR reads through MiXCR, listing each CDR3 protein once. The table shows about 840,000 distinct CDR3 sequences, with over 35% occurring only once. With V trimmed by 2 bases and J by 6 bases, 7 bases remained unmatched. The CDR3 sequence is 14 residues long. Germline loops: CDR1 SGHDT, CDR2 YYEEEE.

Sequenced input: blood. The chain couples TRBV5-6 to TRBJ1-2; 7 bases line up with TRBD1. The clonotype was recovered from a man aged 18 to 30 with Graves' hyperthyroidism. CDR3 amino acids: CASSFGTATHGYTF. CDR3 in DNA: TGTGCCAGCAGCTTCGGGACAGCCACACATGGCTACACCTTC.